A selection of T cell receptor beta chains follows, all from one sample in a study of graft-versus-host responses after intestinal transplantation. Some clones are missing from TCRdb's copy, which holds only in-frame ones; the method was immunoSEQ multiplex PCR. The data hold roughly 11,000 clones, with 80% to 85% observed a single time. The sample consisted of PBMCs, taken 494 days after intestinal transplant. The receptor source for this set is a human patient who received an intestinal transplant, so some T cells may come from the graft donor. Both conserved end residues are part of each CDR3. Each record gives: J gene, clone size, V gene, D gene, CDR3 protein, CDR3 DNA. A D gene is named only where the DNA matches it firmly. Clone sizes are given selectively: once, few, many, or a class where the clone is expanded.

j_call: TRBJ1-5
clone_size: -
v_call: TRBV6-1
d_call: -
cdr3_aa: CASSEARERADQPQHF
cdr3_nt: TGTGCCAGCAGTGAAGCAAGAGAGAGGGCAGATCAGCCCCAGCATTTT

j_call: TRBJ2-3
clone_size: once
v_call: TRBV11-2
d_call: -
cdr3_aa: CASSALGGAQYF
cdr3_nt: TGTGCCAGCAGCGCTCTAGGGGGAGCGCAGTATTTT

j_call: TRBJ1-4
clone_size: few
v_call: TRBV7-9
d_call: TRBD1
cdr3_aa: CASSLGQGVEKLFF
cdr3_nt: TGTGCCAGCAGCTTGGGACAGGGCGTGGAAAAACTGTTTTTT

j_call: TRBJ2-3
clone_size: -
v_call: TRBV29-1
d_call: -
cdr3_aa: CSVQLVSTDTQYF
cdr3_nt: TGCAGCGTCCAACTCGTTAGCACAGATACGCAGTATTTT

j_call: TRBJ2-7
clone_size: -
v_call: TRBV30
d_call: TRBD1
cdr3_aa: CASSSGGYEQYF
cdr3_nt: TGTGCCTCCTCGTCAGGGGGCTACGAGCAGTACTTC

j_call: TRBJ2-7
clone_size: -
v_call: TRBV9
d_call: -
cdr3_aa: CASSESGYEQYF
cdr3_nt: TGTGCCAGCAGCGAGAGCGGCTACGAGCAGTACTTC

j_call: TRBJ2-2
clone_size: -
v_call: TRBV7-3
d_call: -
cdr3_aa: CASSRGGSNTGELFF
cdr3_nt: TGTGCCAGCAGCCGAGGAGGGTCAAACACCGGGGAGCTGTTTTTT

j_call: TRBJ2-5
clone_size: -
v_call: TRBV6-5
d_call: -
cdr3_aa: CASSYGGTQETQYF
cdr3_nt: TGTGCCAGCAGTTACGGGGGCACACAAGAGACCCAGTACTTC

j_call: TRBJ1-2
clone_size: -
v_call: TRBV5-1
d_call: TRBD1
cdr3_aa: CASSPGQGDGYTF
cdr3_nt: TGCGCCAGCAGCCCGGGACAGGGTGATGGCTACACCTTC

j_call: TRBJ2-7
clone_size: once
v_call: TRBV6-5
d_call: -
cdr3_aa: CASRLTHSLEQYF
cdr3_nt: TGTGCCAGCAGGCTTACTCACTCTCTCGAGCAGTACTTC

j_call: TRBJ1-5
clone_size: -
v_call: TRBV10-3
d_call: TRBD1
cdr3_aa: CASGQGLKPQHF
cdr3_nt: TGTGCCAGTGGACAGGGATTAAAGCCCCAGCATTTT

j_call: TRBJ2-5
clone_size: -
v_call: TRBV15
d_call: -
cdr3_aa: CATSRVVGYQETQYF
cdr3_nt: TGTGCCACCAGCAGGGTAGTTGGGTACCAAGAGACCCAGTACTTC

j_call: TRBJ1-4
clone_size: -
v_call: TRBV18
d_call: -
cdr3_aa: CASSPFRDENEKLFF
cdr3_nt: TGTGCCAGCTCACCGTTCCGCGACGAGAATGAAAAACTGTTTTTT

j_call: TRBJ2-6
clone_size: few
v_call: TRBV28
d_call: TRBD1
cdr3_aa: CASRLQGAGANVLTF
cdr3_nt: TGTGCCAGCAGACTCCAGGGGGCTGGGGCCAACGTCCTGACTTTC

j_call: TRBJ2-1
clone_size: -
v_call: TRBV11-2
d_call: -
cdr3_aa: CASSERLLAGGSYNEQFF
cdr3_nt: TGTGCCAGCAGCGAGAGGTTGCTAGCCGGAGGCTCCTACAATGAGCAGTTCTTC

j_call: TRBJ2-7
clone_size: -
v_call: TRBV6-5
d_call: TRBD1
cdr3_aa: CASSYKDRTYEQYF
cdr3_nt: TGTGCCAGCAGTTATAAGGACAGGACCTACGAGCAGTACTTC

j_call: TRBJ2-7
clone_size: -
v_call: TRBV4-2
d_call: -
cdr3_aa: CASSLMSGLGDEQYF
cdr3_nt: TGTGCCAGCAGCTTGATGTCAGGGTTAGGAGACGAGCAGTACTTC

j_call: TRBJ2-2
clone_size: -
v_call: TRBV7-3
d_call: -
cdr3_aa: CASSLIRDRGGELFF
cdr3_nt: TGTGCCAGCAGCTTAATTCGAGATCGGGGAGGGGAGCTGTTTTTT

j_call: TRBJ2-1
clone_size: -
v_call: TRBV4-2
d_call: TRBD2
cdr3_aa: CASSQWLSSGTYNEQFF
cdr3_nt: TGTGCCAGCAGCCAATGGCTGAGTAGCGGGACATACAATGAGCAGTTCTTC

j_call: TRBJ1-2
clone_size: -
v_call: TRBV6-1
d_call: -
cdr3_aa: CASSEGQYGYTF
cdr3_nt: TGTGCCAGCAGTGAAGGCCAGTATGGCTACACCTTC

j_call: TRBJ1-2
clone_size: -
v_call: TRBV18
d_call: TRBD1
cdr3_aa: CASSPDRDYGYTF
cdr3_nt: TGTGCCAGCTCACCAGACAGGGACTATGGCTACACCTTC

j_call: TRBJ2-1
clone_size: few
v_call: TRBV29-1
d_call: TRBD2
cdr3_aa: CSVRAGEADEQFF
cdr3_nt: TGCAGCGTAAGAGCGGGAGAAGCGGATGAGCAGTTCTTC

j_call: TRBJ1-2
clone_size: few
v_call: TRBV5-4
d_call: -
cdr3_aa: CASSFEPIYGYTF
cdr3_nt: TGTGCCAGCAGCTTCGAACCGATCTATGGCTACACCTTC

j_call: TRBJ2-1
clone_size: -
v_call: TRBV5-1
d_call: -
cdr3_aa: CASSRSPSTLVGVNNEQFF
cdr3_nt: TGCGCCAGCAGTAGATCACCTTCCACCTTGGTGGGAGTCAACAATGAGCAGTTCTTC

j_call: TRBJ2-2
clone_size: -
v_call: TRBV19
d_call: -
cdr3_aa: CASNSRETGELFF
cdr3_nt: TGTGCCAGTAACAGTCGGGAAACCGGGGAGCTGTTTTTT